Below, 10 T cell receptor beta chains from the same sample are listed, as sequenced in a study of beta chain features in type 1 diabetes (dated by TCRdb to about 2018). Library prep was done by the immunoSEQ multiplex PCR assay. The entire isolated RNA was reverse transcribed using the High Capacity cDNA Reverse Transcription Kit, and thus expressed TCRB transcripts were sequenced. TCRdb holds this immuneACCESS table with in-frame rearrangements only. Some clones are missing; in checked studies, unresolved V genes explain under half, and the rest has no known cause. This sample is represented by a few hundred thousand clones; 12% to 15% of them were singletons. The ten largest clones add up to around 7% of the sample. Sequenced: central memory CD4+ T cells from blood. Receptors were obtained from a man younger than 45 in good health.

This chain uses TRBV7-2 with TRBJ2-2, with TRBD2 matching 8 bases. Germline lookup yields CDR1 SGHTA and CDR2 FQGNSA. The CDR3 has 16 residues. V trimming: 5 bases; J trimming: 3 bases; junction bases outside the gene matches: 8. CDR3 bases: TGTGCCAGCAGCCGGCGGGCGGGGGGATACACCGGGGAGCTGTTTTTT. It yields the protein CASSRRAGGYTGELFF.

The chain combines TRBV29-1 with TRBJ1-1; D possibly corresponds to TRBD1 (5 bases). Germline values: CDR1 SQVTM, CDR2 ANQGSEA. This CDR3 region has 11 residues. V was clipped by 6 bases and J by 5 bases, with 10 bases between them. The DNA of the CDR3 is TGCAGCGTCGTGGGGGAGACTGAAGCTTTCTTT. This gives the protein CSVVGETEAFF.

The rearrangement joins TRBV7-9 to TRBJ2-1; tentative D call: TRBD2 (6 bases). The germline V gene has CDR1 SEHNR and CDR2 FQNEAQ (reference sequence). The CDR3 extends over 13 amino acids. V was trimmed by 8 bases and J by 4 bases, leaving 12 bases between them. The CDR3 nucleotides read TGTGCCAGCGGCGGGACCATGTACAATGAGCAGTTCTTC. This gives the protein CASGGTMYNEQFF.

CDR3: CASAQSPHYEQYF. The CDR3 coding sequence is TGTGCCAGTGCACAGAGTCCCCACTACGAGCAGTACTTC. The V call is TRBV27, the J call TRBJ2-7; D ambiguous. Germline lookup yields CDR1 MNHEY and CDR2 SMNVEV (reference sequence). V shed 9 bases and J shed 3 bases, with 15 bases lying between them. The CDR3 is made up of 13 amino acids.

This clone was seen a handful of times. This rearrangement joins TRBV14 to TRBJ1-1; D is possibly TRBD1 (6 bases). Trimming shortened V by 1 base and J by 6 bases, and 15 bases separated the two germline ends. CDR3 length: 15 amino acids. Germline loops: CDR1 SGHDN, CDR2 FVKESK. This chain's CDR3 is CASSQALGGASEAFF. For the CDR3, the DNA is TGTGCCAGCAGCCAAGCGCTCGGGGGGGCATCTGAAGCTTTCTTT.

The V gene is TRBV5-4, the J gene TRBJ2-1; TRBD1 agrees at 9 bases. In germline, CDR1 is SGHNT, CDR2 YYREEE (reference sequence). V shed 1 base, J shed 7 bases, and the junction held 9 bases outside the gene matches. The CDR3 runs 16 residues. Here the CDR3 reads CASSLLGQGNTNEQFF. The CDR3 nucleotides are TGTGCCAGCAGCTTGTTAGGACAGGGGAATACGAATGAGCAGTTCTTC.

This clone appeared many times. V is TRBV18 and J is TRBJ2-1; possible D gene TRBD2, 6 bases. The CDR3 covers 14 residues. CDR1 is KGHSH and CDR2 is LQKENI in the germline V gene. Between the trimmed V and J ends, which lost 1 base and 5 bases, there was a span of 9 bases. The CDR3 DNA reads as TGTGCCAGCTCACCACTCGCGGGGAACAATGAGCAGTTCTTC. Protein: CASSPLAGNNEQFF.

The chain combines TRBV11-3 with TRBJ1-2, with 8 bases lining up with TRBD1. In germline, CDR1 is SGHNT, CDR2 YENEEA. The junction had 5 bases not matched to a gene; V was cut back by 5 bases and J by 6 bases. The CDR3 covers 13 residues. CDR3 sequence reads: CASSTDRGHGYTF. As DNA, the CDR3 is TGTGCCAGCAGCACCGACAGGGGCCATGGCTACACCTTC.

CDR3 sequence (DNA): TGTGCCATCAGTGGGACTAGCGGGAGGTCCTACAATGAGCAGTTCTTC. This encodes CAISGTSGRSYNEQFF. This chain connects TRBV10-3 to TRBJ2-1; 14 bases are shared with TRBD2. V shed 4 bases, J shed 1 base, and the junction held 0 bases outside the gene matches. This CDR3 is built from 16 residues. CDR1 and CDR2 from the germline V gene are ENHRY and SYGVKD.

V is TRBV28 and J is TRBJ2-7; TRBD2 might be the D (5 bases). Germline V gene sequence: CDR1 MDHEN, CDR2 SYDVKM. This CDR3 comprises 10 residues. V shed 6 bases and J shed 7 bases, with 7 bases lying between them. This CDR3 reads CASRRREQYF. CDR3 sequence (DNA): TGTGCCAGCAGAAGGAGGGAGCAGTACTTC.